The next 20 T cell receptor beta chains were all read from a single sample in a study of blood T cell repertoires in COVID-19. Here immunoSEQ multiplex PCR was the method, and the copy in TCRdb shows in-frame clones only, minus some. The sample carries about 74,000 clones, around 90% recorded once. Sample: peripheral blood. Every receptor here comes from a woman at least 80 years old with active or convalescent COVID-19.

The chain links TRBV4-1 to TRBJ2-1; TRBD2 is a possible D gene (6 bases). The CDR3 loop spans 15 amino acids. The V end lost 6 bases, the J end lost 1 base, and 13 bases lay between the germline ends. Germline assignment: CDR1 MGHRA and CDR2 YSYEKL. The CDR3 sequence is CASSRDFLSYNEQFF. The CDR3 DNA reads as TGCGCCAGCAGTCGGGACTTCCTATCCTACAATGAGCAGTTCTTC.

The chain is built from TRBV19 and TRBJ1-5; D uncertain. The CDR3 has 12 amino acids. Looked up from germline, CDR1 is LNHDA and CDR2 is SQIVND (reference sequence). The V gene lost 6 bases and the J gene lost 4 bases, with 7 bases spanning the gap. The CDR3 DNA reads as TGTGCCAGTAGCCCCAGAAATCAGCCCCAGCATTTT. Its translation is CASSPRNQPQHF. Variable domain in full (rest from reference TRBV19 and TRBJ1-5): DGGITQSPKYLFRKEGQNVTLSCEQNLNHDAMYWYRQDPGQGLRLIYYSQIVNDFQKGDIAEGYSVSREKKESFPLTVTSAQKNPTAFYLCASSPRNQPQHFGDGTRLSIL.

The chain links TRBV19 to TRBJ2-7, with 9 bases aligning to TRBD1. V shed 8 bases and J 5 bases; nucleotides not matched to a gene: 7. This CDR3 spans 13 amino acids. Germline loops: CDR1 LNHDA, CDR2 SQIVND (reference sequence). The CDR3 DNA reads as TGTGCCAGTTTGAGACAGGGGGTCGACGAGCAGTACTTC. Protein product: CASLRQGVDEQYF.

The gene calls are TRBV15 and TRBJ2-1, with TRBD2 as a possible D gene (5 bases). The ends were cut back, 0 bases at V and 4 bases at J, with 7 bases in the middle. The CDR3 covers 14 residues. Germline values: CDR1 LNHNV, CDR2 YYDKDF (reference sequence). In nucleotides, the CDR3 is TGTGCCACCAGCAGAGACGGGATTTACAATGAGCAGTTCTTC. Its protein is CATSRDGIYNEQFF.

The genes are TRBV6-5 and TRBJ1-1; D unresolved. Germline V CDR1 and CDR2: MNHEY, SVGAGI. Trimming took off 5 bases at V and 3 bases at J, with 7 bases between the two ends. This CDR3 has 12 amino acids. The CDR3 coding sequence is TGTGCCAGCAGTCGACGGGACACTGAAGCTTTCTTT. Translating it yields CASSRRDTEAFF.

This clone was found once. V usage is TRBV12-3 or TRBV12-4 and J usage is TRBJ2-2; no firm D call. The ends were cut back, 2 bases at V and 6 bases at J, with 7 bases in the middle. The CDR3 has 13 residues. This CDR3 reads CASSLIVSGELFF. In nucleotides, the CDR3 is TGTGCCAGCAGTTTAATCGTGTCCGGGGAGCTGTTTTTT.

This clone was seen a single time. V and J are TRBV7-8 and TRBJ1-1; 8 bases map to TRBD1. This CDR3 region has 13 residues. CDR1 and CDR2 from the germline V gene are SGHVS and FQNEAQ. V shed 5 bases, J shed 10 bases, and the junction held 9 bases outside the gene matches. In nucleotides, the CDR3 is TGTGCCAGCAGCCTGACAGGGGATGGGGGAGCTTTCTTT. Protein sequence: CASSLTGDGGAFF.

The chain couples TRBV7-2 to TRBJ1-4; the D gene is possibly TRBD1 (5 bases). Trimming left V 3 bases short and J 5 bases short, with 16 bases between. This CDR3 has 16 residues. Germline V gene lookup returns CDR1 SGHTA and CDR2 FQGNSA. In DNA, the CDR3 is TGTGCCAGCAGCTTTACAGGAGTTCCCTTGAATGAAAAACTGTTTTTT. This translates into CASSFTGVPLNEKLFF.

This chain links TRBV19 with TRBJ2-7; 11 bases map to TRBD1. The CDR3 is made up of 15 amino acids. V lost 5 bases to trimming and J lost 4 bases; unmatched junction nucleotides: 7. Germline values: CDR1 LNHDA, CDR2 SQIVND (reference sequence). As DNA, the CDR3 is TGTGCCAGTAGTGCCGGGACAGGGGGTACTTACGAGCAGTACTTC. Residues: CASSAGTGGTYEQYF.

The chain is built from TRBV5-1 and TRBJ2-3; tentative D call: TRBD1 (5 bases). V was cut by 3 bases and J by 2 bases, with 16 bases left in between. CDR3 length equals 16 residues. Germline V CDR1 and CDR2: SGHRS, YFSETQ. DNA for the CDR3: TGCGCCAGCAGCTCCGGACACAAAACATACACAGATACGCAGTATTTT. Translated: CASSSGHKTYTDTQYF.

The J gene is TRBJ2-2, the V gene TRBV19; D uncertain. Germline V gene data show CDR1 as LNHDA and CDR2 as SQIVND (reference sequence). The germline V and J ends were trimmed by 0 bases and 1 base, with 6 bases remaining between them. The CDR3 contains 15 residues. The CDR3 loop is CASSIERLNTGELFF. In DNA form, the CDR3 reads TGTGCCAGTAGTATAGAGCGGTTGAACACCGGGGAGCTGTTTTTT.

This clone was recorded once. The gene calls are TRBV15 and TRBJ1-1; D remains unclear. V lost 2 bases, J lost 0 bases, and 4 bases lay in between. The CDR3 spans 13 residues. Per germline, CDR1 LNHNV and CDR2 YYDKDF (reference sequence). The CDR3 here is CATSRQVNTEAFF. In DNA, the CDR3 is TGTGCCACCAGCAGACAGGTGAACACTGAAGCTTTCTTT. Supplemented by reference TRBV15 and TRBJ1-1, the full variable domain reads DAMVIQNPRYQVTQFGKPVTLSCSQTLNHNVMYWYQQKSSQAPKLLFHYYDKDFNNEADTPDNFQSRRPNTSFCFLDIRSPGLGDTAMYLCATSRQVNTEAFFGQGTRLTVV.

The chain is built from TRBV27 and TRBJ2-1; TRBD2 matches 10 bases. Germline V gives CDR1 MNHEY, CDR2 SMNVEV (reference sequence). The CDR3 extends over 17 amino acids. With V trimmed by 3 bases and J by 6 bases, 11 bases remained unmatched. The DNA of the CDR3 is TGTGCCAGCAGTTTCGGCCCGGGACTAGCGATCCGCAATGAGCAGTTCTTC. Its protein product is CASSFGPGLAIRNEQFF.

The chain has TRBV11-2 and TRBJ2-3, with 7 nucleotides matching TRBD2. V was clipped by 3 bases and J by 4 bases; unmatched bases: 7. Germline V gene lookup returns CDR1 SGHAT and CDR2 FQNNGV. CDR3 length: 15 residues. CDR3 amino acids: CASSFWRGTSDTQYF. CDR3 nucleotide sequence: TGTGCCAGCAGCTTTTGGCGGGGGACCTCAGATACGCAGTATTTT.

The chain joins TRBV28 to TRBJ2-6, with D maybe TRBD1 (6 bases). CDR3 length: 14 amino acids. The V end was cut by 10 bases, the J end by 4 bases, with 14 bases between. Germline CDR1 MDHEN, CDR2 SYDVKM. CDR3 loop: CAILGGAGANVLTF. The CDR3 DNA is TGTGCCATCTTAGGGGGAGCGGGGGCCAACGTCCTGACTTTC. The whole variable domain, filled in from reference TRBV28 and TRBJ2-6, reads DVKVTQSSRYLVKRTGEKVFLECVQDMDHENMFWYRQDPGLGLRLIYFSYDVKMKEKGDIPEGYSVSREKKERFSLILESASTNQTSMYLCAILGGAGANVLTFGAGSRLTVL.

DNA for the CDR3: TGCAGCGTTGAAGAGGACAGGGGCAACACTGAAGCTTTCTTT. Encoded protein: CSVEEDRGNTEAFF. V gene TRBV29-1 combines with J gene TRBJ1-1; TRBD1 matches at 9 bases. Per the germline V gene, CDR1 is SQVTM and CDR2 is ANQGSEA. The V segment lost 0 bases and the J segment 2 bases; nucleotides outside the gene matches: 1. The CDR3 covers 14 residues.

CDR3 bases: TGCGCCAGCAGCAGCAGACTAGCGGGAGGCACAGATACGCAGTATTTT. As protein: CASSSRLAGGTDTQYF. The gene calls are TRBV4-3 and TRBJ2-3; 12 positions agree with TRBD2. The CDR3 is made up of 16 amino acids. Germline-derived CDR1 and CDR2 are LGHNA and YSLEER. The V gene end was trimmed by 5 bases and the J gene end by 1 base; junction bases not matched to a gene: 4.

The chain has TRBV7-9 and TRBJ1-2, with TRBD1 identical over 11 bases. The ends lost 4 bases at V and 0 bases at J; junction bases unmatched: 13. This CDR3 is built from 19 residues. Germline loops: CDR1 SEHNR, CDR2 FQNEAQ (reference sequence). The CDR3 DNA reads as TGTGCCAGCAGCTCCAACAGCGGGGACAGGGGGGGAACTAACTATGGCTACACCTTC. Protein sequence: CASSSNSGDRGGTNYGYTF.

This clone was counted once. This chain links TRBV27 with TRBJ2-6; 7 nucleotides line up with TRBD1. CDR3 size: 17 residues. Germline trimming cut 8 bases from V and 0 bases from J; bases unmatched to any gene: 10. Per the germline V gene, CDR1 is MNHEY and CDR2 is SMNVEV (reference sequence). The chain's CDR3 is CASGLTGLGSGANVLTF. The CDR3 DNA reads as TGTGCCAGCGGGCTGACAGGGCTAGGCTCTGGGGCCAACGTCCTGACTTTC.

V gene TRBV11-2 combines with J gene TRBJ2-1, with D perhaps TRBD1 (5 bases). This CDR3 is built from 12 residues. V lost 8 bases, J lost 4 bases, and 9 bases lay in between. The germline V gene has CDR1 SGHAT and CDR2 FQNNGV. Here the CDR3 DNA reads TGTGCCAGCGGGCCAGGGTACAATGAGCAGTTCTTC. Amino acid sequence: CASGPGYNEQFF.